This entry describes one TCR beta chain. Authors' methods: Amplification of reference gene primers provided the estimated nucleated cell counts. The assay was immunoSEQ multiplex PCR, and TCRdb's table has in-frame clones only and misses some. From that table come the V and J calls and clone size; the DNA was used to work out D and trimming. The data show 150,000 or so clones, with 80% to 90% seen just once and nearly 8.5% held by the top ten. The sample is drawn from a study of blood T cell repertoires in COVID-19. About the research overall: Whether acute or convalescent, the COVID-19 samples came from the United States, Italy and Spain. PBMCs, B-cell-depleted T cells, or T cells provided the cDNA or gDNA that made up the material.

This sequence was found in a man in his sixties with acute or convalescent COVID-19. Sequences were obtained from peripheral blood.

CDR3 sequence: CASSPDSTEAFF. The CDR3 bases are TGTGCCAGCAGCCCGGACAGCACTGAAGCTTTCTTT. The gene calls are TRBV5-8 and TRBJ1-1; perhaps TRBD1 as D (6 bases). V lost 4 bases, J lost 4 bases, and 8 bases lay in between. CDR1 and CDR2 (germline): SGHTS, YDEGEE. The CDR3 has 12 amino acids. Based on the CDR3 plus reference TRBV5-8 and TRBJ1-1, the full variable domain is EAGVTQSPTHLIKTRGQQATLRCSPISGHTSVYWYQQALGLGLQFLLWYDEGEERNRGNFPPRFSGRQFPNYSSELNVNALELEDSALYLCASSPDSTEAFFGQGTRLTVV.